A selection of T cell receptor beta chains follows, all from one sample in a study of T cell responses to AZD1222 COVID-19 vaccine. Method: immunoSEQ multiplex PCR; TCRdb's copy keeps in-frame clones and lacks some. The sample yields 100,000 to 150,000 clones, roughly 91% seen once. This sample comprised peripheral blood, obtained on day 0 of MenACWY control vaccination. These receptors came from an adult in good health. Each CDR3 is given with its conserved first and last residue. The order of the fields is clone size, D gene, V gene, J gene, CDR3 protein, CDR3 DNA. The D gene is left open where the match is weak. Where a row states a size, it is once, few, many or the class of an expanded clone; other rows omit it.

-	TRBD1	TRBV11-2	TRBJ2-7	CASSLTGGSYEQYF	TGTGCCAGCAGCTTGACAGGGGGTTCCTACGAGCAGTACTTC
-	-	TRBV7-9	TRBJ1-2	CASSIITGNYGYTF	TGTGCCAGCAGCATTATAACAGGGAACTATGGCTACACCTTC
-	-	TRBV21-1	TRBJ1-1	CASSKVSGNTEAFF	TGTGCCAGCAGCAAAGTGAGCGGGAACACTGAAGCTTTCTTT
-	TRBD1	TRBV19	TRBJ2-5	CASSTTGFQETQYF	TGTGCCAGTAGTACGACAGGGTTCCAAGAGACCCAGTACTTC
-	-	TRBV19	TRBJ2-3	CASSQLADTQYF	TGTGCCAGTAGTCAACTAGCTGATACGCAGTATTTT
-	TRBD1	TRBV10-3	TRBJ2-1	CAISGTGVNEQFF	TGTGCCATCAGCGGGACAGGGGTCAATGAGCAGTTCTTC
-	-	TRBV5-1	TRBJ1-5	CASSLEGRDNQPQHF	TGCGCCAGCAGCTTGGAGGGGCGGGACAATCAGCCCCAGCATTTT
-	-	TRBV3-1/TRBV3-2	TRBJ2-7	CASSQEGRGLYEQYF	TGTGCCAGCAGCCAAGAAGGCAGAGGGCTTTACGAGCAGTACTTC
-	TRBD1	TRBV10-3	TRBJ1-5	CAISTDRGNQPQHF	TGTGCCATCAGCACCGACAGGGGCAATCAGCCCCAGCATTTT
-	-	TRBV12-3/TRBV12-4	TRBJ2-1	CASSLQVNEQFF	TGTGCCAGCAGCCTACAGGTTAATGAGCAGTTCTTC
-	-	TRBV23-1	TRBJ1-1	CASSPSPDVEAFF	TGCGCCAGCAGCCCCTCCCCGGACGTTGAAGCTTTCTTT
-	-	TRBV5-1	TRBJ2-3	CASYRDSRTGTDTQYF	TGCGCCAGCTACAGGGACTCTCGGACGGGCACAGATACGCAGTATTTT
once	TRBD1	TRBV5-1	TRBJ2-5	CASSLGQGGRETQYF	TGCGCCAGCAGCTTGGGACAGGGGGGTAGAGAGACCCAGTACTTC
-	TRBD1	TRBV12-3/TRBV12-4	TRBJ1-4	CASSFAGGVKLFF	TGTGCCAGCAGTTTCGCAGGGGGGGTAAAACTGTTTTTT
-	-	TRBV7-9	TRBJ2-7	CASSLGGRAYEQYF	TGTGCCAGCAGCTTAGGAGGGCGGGCCTACGAGCAGTACTTC
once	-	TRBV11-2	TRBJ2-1	CASSLEFGAGQFF	TGTGCCAGCAGCTTAGAATTCGGAGCGGGGCAGTTCTTC
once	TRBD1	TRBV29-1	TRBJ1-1	CSVEGGATGGESTEAFF	TGCAGCGTTGAGGGCGGGGCGACAGGGGGCGAGAGCACTGAAGCTTTCTTT
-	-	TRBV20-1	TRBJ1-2	CSAQGGGYTF	TGCAGTGCGCAGGGTGGTGGCTACACCTTC
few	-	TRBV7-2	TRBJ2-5	CASSRKNPTETQYF	TGTGCCAGCAGCCGCAAGAACCCTACGGAGACCCAGTACTTC
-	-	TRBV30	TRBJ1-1	CAWSSGTFTAFF	TGTGCCTGGAGTAGCGGGACCTTTACGGCTTTCTTT
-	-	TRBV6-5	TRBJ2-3	CASSYRTGTDTQYF	TGTGCCAGCAGTTACAGGACAGGCACAGATACGCAGTATTTT
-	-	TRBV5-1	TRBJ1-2	CASSPKTLGTYGYTF	TGCGCCAGCAGCCCGAAAACGCTAGGGACCTATGGCTACACCTTC
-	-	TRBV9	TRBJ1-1	CASSVGPGGPEAFF	TGTGCCAGCAGCGTAGGGCCTGGTGGGCCTGAAGCTTTCTTT
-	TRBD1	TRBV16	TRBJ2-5	CASSRTGRPVRGTQYF	TGTGCCAGCAGCCGGACAGGGCGGCCCGTTCGGGGGACCCAGTACTTC
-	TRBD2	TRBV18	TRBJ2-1	CASSPSLAGGHNEQFF	TGTGCCAGCTCACCAAGCCTAGCGGGGGGACACAATGAGCAGTTCTTC
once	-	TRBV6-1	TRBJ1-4	CASSDYGEKLFF	TGTGCCAGCAGTGATTATGGTGAAAAACTGTTTTTT
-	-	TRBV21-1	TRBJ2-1	CASSKKVPQGGASGKQGSYNEQFF	TGTGCCAGCAGCAAAAAAGTCCCCCAGGGCGGGGCTAGCGGGAAACAGGGCTCCTACAATGAGCAGTTCTTC
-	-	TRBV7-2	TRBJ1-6	CASRPRGHGSSPLHF	TGTGCCAGCCGCCCTCGGGGGCACGGATCTTCACCCCTCCACTTT
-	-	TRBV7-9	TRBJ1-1	CASSLSSMNTEAFF	TGTGCCAGCAGCTTATCCTCCATGAACACTGAAGCTTTCTTT
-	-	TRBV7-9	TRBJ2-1	CASSPSGGGEQFF	TGTGCCAGCAGCCCGTCAGGGGGGGGTGAGCAGTTCTTC
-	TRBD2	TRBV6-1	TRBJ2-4	CASNEAGENIQYF	TGTGCCAGCAATGAAGCGGGGGAAAACATTCAGTACTTC
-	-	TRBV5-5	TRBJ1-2	CASSLEQWLMSYGYTF	TGTGCCAGCAGCTTGGAACAATGGTTGATGAGCTATGGCTACACCTTC
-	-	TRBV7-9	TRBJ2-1	CASSRDSRAYNEQFF	TGTGCCAGCAGCCGAGACAGCCGAGCCTACAATGAGCAGTTCTTC
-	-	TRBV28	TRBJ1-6	CASSLSDSWRSPLHF	TGTGCCAGCAGTTTATCTGACAGTTGGCGTTCACCCCTCCACTTT
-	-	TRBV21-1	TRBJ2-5	CASSKGSILRETQYF	TGTGCCAGCAGCAAAGGTTCTATCCTTCGGGAGACCCAGTACTTC
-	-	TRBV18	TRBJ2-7	CASSPQTGYEQYF	TGTGCCAGCTCACCTCAGACAGGCTACGAGCAGTACTTC
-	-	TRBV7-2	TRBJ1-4	CASSPGGTNEKLFF	TGTGCCAGCAGCCCTGGGGGGACTAATGAAAAACTGTTTTTT
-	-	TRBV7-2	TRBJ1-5	CASSLGGGAGNQPQHF	TGTGCCAGCAGCTTAGGGGGGGGCGCGGGCAATCAGCCCCAGCATTTT
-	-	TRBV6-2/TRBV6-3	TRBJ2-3	CASSYSGDTQYF	TGTGCCAGCAGTTACTCGGGGGATACGCAGTATTTT
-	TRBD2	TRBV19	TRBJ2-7	CASSPSRDYPSYEQYF	TGTGCCAGTAGTCCCAGCCGGGACTATCCAAGCTACGAGCAGTACTTC
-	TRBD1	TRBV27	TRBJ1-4	CASGDSNEKLFF	TGTGCCAGCGGGGACAGCAATGAAAAACTGTTTTTT
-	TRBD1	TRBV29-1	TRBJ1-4	CSVIYRGIEKLFF	TGCAGCGTCATCTACAGGGGGATAGAAAAACTGTTTTTT
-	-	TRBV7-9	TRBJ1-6	CASSSRQADNSPLHF	TGTGCCAGCAGCTCGCGACAGGCGGATAATTCACCCCTCCACTTT
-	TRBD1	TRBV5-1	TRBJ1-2	CASSLLGQGSYGYTF	TGCGCCAGCAGCTTGCTGGGACAGGGATCCTATGGCTACACCTTC
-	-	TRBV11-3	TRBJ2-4	CARDPPTEGAKNIQYF	TGTGCCAGGGATCCCCCGACAGAGGGGGCCAAAAACATTCAGTACTTC
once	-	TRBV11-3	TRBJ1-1	CASSPDNAEAFF	TGTGCCAGCAGCCCTGACAATGCTGAAGCTTTCTTT
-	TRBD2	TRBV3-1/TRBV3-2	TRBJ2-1	CASSQTFSGSSYNEQFF	TGTGCCAGCAGCCAAACTTTTAGCGGGAGCTCCTACAATGAGCAGTTCTTC
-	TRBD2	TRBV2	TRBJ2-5	CASTKAGGPGETQYF	TGTGCCAGCACCAAAGCGGGAGGGCCGGGGGAGACCCAGTACTTC
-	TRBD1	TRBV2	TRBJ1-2	CASSASGGSYGYTF	TGTGCCAGCAGCGCATCAGGGGGTTCCTATGGCTACACCTTC
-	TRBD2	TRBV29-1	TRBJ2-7	CSAAGTGTYEQYF	TGCAGCGCAGCGGGGACGGGGACCTACGAGCAGTACTTC
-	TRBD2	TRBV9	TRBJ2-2	CASSPPIAGGPWGGELFF	TGTGCCAGCAGCCCCCCTATAGCGGGAGGGCCGTGGGGCGGGGAGCTGTTTTTT
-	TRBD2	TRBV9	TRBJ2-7	CASSVGTNAGETSPSYEQYF	TGTGCCAGCAGCGTAGGTACGAACGCGGGAGAGACTTCTCCTTCCTACGAGCAGTACTTC
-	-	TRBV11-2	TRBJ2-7	CASSLGSYSEQYF	TGTGCCAGCAGCTTAGGCTCCTACTCCGAGCAGTACTTC
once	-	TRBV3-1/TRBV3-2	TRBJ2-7	CASSPGSGRAYEQYF	TGTGCCAGCAGCCCAGGATCGGGACGGGCCTACGAGCAGTACTTC
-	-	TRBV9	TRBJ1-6	CASSITPTNSPLHF	TGTGCCAGCAGCATCACCCCGACGAATTCACCCCTCCACTTT
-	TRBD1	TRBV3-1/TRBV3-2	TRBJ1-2	CASSQDRGQIYGYTF	TGTGCCAGCAGCCAAGATAGGGGACAGATCTATGGCTACACCTTC
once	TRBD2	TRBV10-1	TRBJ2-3	CASSEGTSGYTDTQYF	TGCGCCAGCAGTGAAGGGACTAGCGGTTACACAGATACGCAGTATTTT
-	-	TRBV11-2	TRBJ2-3	CASSRDPGDTQYF	TGTGCCAGCAGCCGGGACCCCGGAGATACGCAGTATTTT
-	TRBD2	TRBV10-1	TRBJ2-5	CASSESGKAGVEETQYF	TGCGCCAGCAGTGAGTCTGGTAAAGCGGGGGTGGAAGAGACCCAGTACTTC
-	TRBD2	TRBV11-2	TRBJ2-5	CASSLAGGRETQYF	TGTGCCAGCAGCTTAGCGGGAGGGCGGGAGACCCAGTACTTC